One and the same sample provided the 21 T cell receptor beta chains below, sequenced in a study of T cell repertoires in cytomegalovirus infection. MiXCR, run by TCRdb on the reads, gives a single entry per CDR3 protein. This table has 340,000 or so distinct CDR3 sequences, roughly 25% appearing once. Antigens of these TCRs are unknown. The specimen comprised cultured PBMCs, sampled from culture after CMV antigen stimulation. These receptors were taken from a human donor in good health (CMV status not recorded). Some clones in this sample may be carry-over from other donors' samples.

This clonotype appeared a few times. This chain uses TRBV7-2 with TRBJ1-3, with D unresolved. The CDR3 runs to 16 residues. Germline lookup yields CDR1 SGHTA and CDR2 FQGNSA. Deletions cut 1 base from V and 0 bases from J, with 10 bases between. CDR3 sequence: CASSLVQVTSGNTIYF. CDR3 in DNA: TGTGCCAGCAGCTTAGTTCAGGTTACCTCTGGAAACACCATATATTTT.

V and J are TRBV6-8 and TRBJ2-1, with TRBD2 matching over 11 bases. This CDR3 has 19 residues. From germline, CDR1 is MNHGY and CDR2 SAAAGT. V lost 11 bases, J lost 9 bases, and 27 bases stayed unmatched. In nucleotides, the CDR3 is TGTGCCCGCATCCAAACCCCAACTAGCGGGAGAATTCGTGGTAGTGAGCAGTTCTTC. This translates into CARIQTPTSGRIRGSEQFF.

This clonotype was seen a few times. The chain recombines TRBV12-3 or TRBV12-4 with TRBJ2-2; 7 bases are shared with TRBD2. V dropped 8 bases and J dropped 5; count of bases not matched to a gene: 20. The CDR3 spans 18 residues. The CDR3 DNA follows: TGTGCCAGCGTCCTTAGGGCTAGCGGTCCCCAGAGAACCGGGGAGCTGTTTTTT. Protein: CASVLRASGPQRTGELFF.

The V call is TRBV29-1, the J call TRBJ1-2; 8 nucleotides line up with TRBD1. The ends lost 7 bases at V and 11 bases at J; junction bases unmatched: 9. The CDR3 loop spans 11 amino acids. CDR1 is SQVTM, CDR2 ANQGSEA, per germline. The CDR3 coding sequence is TGCAGCGCCGTGATCACAGGGGGATACACCTTC. Residues: CSAVITGGYTF.

The V and J genes are TRBV19 and TRBJ2-1; tentative D call: TRBD2 (6 bases). The CDR3 has 14 amino acids. Germline V gives CDR1 LNHDA, CDR2 SQIVND (reference sequence). The V end lost 2 bases, the J end lost 8 bases, and 13 bases lay between the germline ends. In DNA form, the CDR3 reads TGTGCCAGTAGTATACGTCCCGGAGGGGATGAGCAGTTCTTC. Translating gives CASSIRPGGDEQFF.

The V and J genes are TRBV20-1 and TRBJ1-5; 7 bases are a match to TRBD1. The CDR3 is 15 residues long. V lost 4 bases and J lost 0; bases outside the gene matches: 6. Germline CDR1 DFQATT, CDR2 SNEGSKA (reference sequence). The CDR3 DNA reads as TGCAGTGCTATGGGACAGTCTTATAGCAATCAGCCCCAGCATTTT. Residues: CSAMGQSYSNQPQHF.

This clonotype was observed at least ten times. The chain uses TRBV24-1 and TRBJ2-3; 9 nucleotides match TRBD2. The germline CDR1 and CDR2 sequences are KGHDR and SFDVKD. The CDR3 contains 15 residues. The ends lost 5 bases at V and 3 bases at J; junction bases unmatched: 5. DNA for the CDR3: TGTGCCACCAGTGTTAGCGGGAGACAGACAGATACGCAGTATTTT. Translating gives CATSVSGRQTDTQYF.

The rearrangement uses TRBV7-2 and TRBJ2-2; 10 nucleotides align to TRBD2. This CDR3 spans 15 amino acids. J gave up 6 bases and V 5 bases, and 6 bases lay outside the gene matches. From germline, CDR1 is SGHTA and CDR2 FQGNSA. The CDR3 reads CASSPSGRAAGELFF. CDR3 sequence (DNA): TGTGCCAGCAGCCCTAGCGGGAGAGCCGCCGGGGAGCTGTTTTTT.

The table lists this clonotype with many counts. V is TRBV7-6 and J is TRBJ1-2, with D maybe TRBD1 (5 bases). The CDR3 covers 16 residues. The germline CDR1 and CDR2 sequences are SGHVS and FNYEAQ. The V and J ends lost 5 bases and 4 bases respectively, with 20 bases between them. CDR3 protein: CASSPRPLDGAYGYTF. DNA for the CDR3: TGTGCCAGCAGCCCACGACCGCTCGACGGGGCCTATGGCTACACCTTC.

The chain uses TRBV11-2 and TRBJ2-2; D is ambiguous. Per germline, CDR1 SGHAT and CDR2 FQNNGV. The ends were cut back, 8 bases at V and 2 bases at J, with 18 bases in the middle. The CDR3 runs to 16 residues. CDR3 in amino acids: CASAPLGGPNTGELFF. In nucleotides, the CDR3 is TGTGCCAGCGCCCCTCTGGGCGGCCCTAACACCGGGGAGCTGTTTTTT.

The V gene is TRBV15, the J gene TRBJ1-5, with D possibly matching TRBD1 (5 bases). V was shortened by 2 bases and J by 0 bases, with 11 bases between the two germline ends. Germline CDR1 reads LNHNV; CDR2 reads YYDKDF (reference sequence). The CDR3 extends over 16 amino acids. The CDR3 is CATSRTRGYSNQPQHF. The CDR3 bases are TGTGCCACCAGCAGAACCCGGGGGTATAGCAATCAGCCCCAGCATTTT.

This chain's CDR3 is CASSLTARSTDTQYF. CDR3 in DNA: TGTGCCAGCAGCTTAACGGCTAGAAGCACAGATACGCAGTATTTT. J is TRBJ2-3 and V is TRBV7-3; D not certain. The V end lost 0 bases, the J end lost 0 bases, and 7 bases lay between the germline ends. The CDR3 is 15 amino acids. Germline CDR1 reads SGHTA; CDR2 reads FQGTGA. Together with reference TRBV7-3 and TRBJ2-3, the CDR3 gives the full variable domain: GAGVSQTPSNKVTEKGKYVELRCDPISGHTALYWYRQSLGQGPEFLIYFQGTGAADDSGLPNDRFFAVRPEGSVSTLKIQRTERGDSAVYLCASSLTARSTDTQYFGPGTRLTVL.

The V gene is TRBV7-9, the J gene TRBJ2-6, with D unresolved. With 5 bases removed from V and 0 bases from J, the gap between germline ends came to 8 bases. Per germline, CDR1 SEHNR and CDR2 FQNEAQ (reference sequence). CDR3 length equals 15 residues. This CDR3 reads CASSRTISGANVLTF. For the CDR3, the DNA is TGTGCCAGCAGCCGGACGATCTCTGGGGCCAACGTCCTGACTTTC. Complete variable domain (other parts from reference TRBV7-9 and TRBJ2-6): DTGVSQNPRHKITKRGQNVTFRCDPISEHNRLYWYRQTLGQGPEFLTYFQNEAQLEKSRLLSDRFSAERPKGSFSTLEIQRTEQGDSAMYLCASSRTISGANVLTFGAGSRLTVL.

The chain uses TRBV12-3 or TRBV12-4 and TRBJ2-3; TRBD2 agrees at 7 bases. The length of the CDR3 is 15 residues. V dropped 6 bases and J dropped 1; count of bases not matched to a gene: 7. This CDR3 is CASRLAIRGTDTQYF. Written as DNA, the CDR3 is TGTGCCAGCAGACTAGCGATTAGGGGCACAGATACGCAGTATTTT.

The table lists this clonotype with many counts. V is TRBV7-2 and J is TRBJ1-1, with D maybe TRBD1 (5 bases). This CDR3 has 16 amino acids. In germline, CDR1 is SGHTA, CDR2 FQGNSA. Deletions cut 6 bases from V and 3 bases from J, with 20 bases between. The CDR3 is CASSPLGAGRHTEAFF. CDR3 nucleotide sequence: TGTGCCAGCAGTCCTCTAGGGGCAGGTCGGCACACTGAAGCTTTCTTT.

This chain uses TRBV15 with TRBJ1-4; no reliable D call. The V end was cut by 1 base, the J end by 5 bases, with 11 bases between. The germline V gene has CDR1 LNHNV and CDR2 YYDKDF (reference sequence). This CDR3 has 15 amino acids. CDR3 protein: CATSRGRDLNEKLFF. The CDR3 nucleotides are TGTGCCACCAGCAGAGGACGAGACCTAAATGAAAAACTGTTTTTT. Based on the CDR3 plus reference TRBV15 and TRBJ1-4, the full variable domain is DAMVIQNPRYQVTQFGKPVTLSCSQTLNHNVMYWYQQKSSQAPKLLFHYYDKDFNNEADTPDNFQSRRPNTSFCFLDIRSPGLGDTAMYLCATSRGRDLNEKLFFGSGTQLSVL.

The chain links TRBV9 to TRBJ1-1; D unclear. CDR1 and CDR2 from the germline V gene are SGDLS and YYNGEE. V lost 0 bases and J lost 4, with 7 bases in between. The CDR3 length is 13 residues. CDR3: CASSVGGFTEAFF. CDR3 DNA: TGTGCCAGCAGCGTAGGGGGTTTCACTGAAGCTTTCTTT.

The sample holds a few counts of this clonotype. The gene calls are TRBV28 and TRBJ2-7; D ambiguous. Germline CDR1 is MDHEN and CDR2 is SYDVKM. V lost 0 bases, J lost 8 bases, and 14 bases lay in between. The CDR3 length is 14 residues. CDR3 nucleotide sequence: TGTGCCAGCAGTTTATGGGGCCGGAACCTAAAGCAGTACTTC. Translated, it gives CASSLWGRNLKQYF.

As to this clonotype: Just one base apart from a much larger clone, this may be a read error. CDR3 residues: CASSYAGEGGNKQFF. The CDR3 DNA reads as TGTGCCAGCAGTTACGCGGGGGAGGGCGGGAATAAGCAGTTCTTC. The J gene is TRBJ2-1, the V gene TRBV6-5; TRBD2 matches at 7 bases. Trimming removed 2 bases from V and 11 bases from J; junction bases left unmatched: 12. Germline-derived CDR1 and CDR2 are MNHEY and SVGAGI. This CDR3 is 15 amino acids long.

In its sample, this clonotype was seen many times. The chain is built from TRBV20-1 and TRBJ2-5, with D possibly being TRBD1 (5 bases). This CDR3 comprises 16 residues. The germline CDR1 and CDR2 sequences are DFQATT and SNEGSKA (reference sequence). The V gene lost 2 bases and the J gene lost 4 bases, with 20 bases spanning the gap. The CDR3 sequence: CSARPPSWEGVETQYF. The CDR3 nucleotides are TGCAGTGCTAGACCCCCTAGTTGGGAAGGGGTAGAGACCCAGTACTTC.

The chain is built from TRBV9 and TRBJ1-3; D call uncertain. This CDR3 has 14 residues. Trimming shortened V by 4 bases and J by 4 bases, and 12 bases separated the two germline ends. The V gene's germline CDR1 is SGDLS and CDR2 YYNGEE. The CDR3 DNA follows: TGTGCCAGCAGCCCGGGATTGGGGGGAAACACCATATATTTT. It is translated as CASSPGLGGNTIYF. Full variable domain (missing parts from reference TRBV9 and TRBJ1-3): DSGVTQTPKHLITATGQRVTLRCSPRSGDLSVYWYQQSLDQGLQFLIQYYNGEERAKGNILERFSAQQFPDLHSELNLSSLELGDSALYFCASSPGLGGNTIYFGEGSWLTVV.